This T cell receptor beta chain was identified during a study of blood T cells in healthy people across ages. General study results and limits: Reliance upon unsorted PBMCs precluded definitive naive versus antigen-experienced comparison.

In regard to this clonotype: Its antigen remains unidentified.

A J-beta primer mix and a sample-barcoded 5' primer were used in a second PCR of roughly 7 to 12 cycles. TCRdb analysed the 5' RACE reads with MiXCR anew, one entry per CDR3 protein. The table includes 650,000 to 1,000,000 distinct CDR3 sequences, 30% to 45% detected once. The germline V gene encodes CDR1 MNHEY and CDR2 SVGEGT. There are 16 residues in the CDR3. V was clipped by 6 bases and J by 6 bases; unmatched bases: 7. The sequenced sample consisted of blood. This clonotype was obtained from a man younger than 35 in good health. The V call is TRBV6-2 or TRBV6-3, the J call TRBJ2-1; TRBD2 aligns across 14 bases. CDR3 sequence reads: CASSFGLAGGLNEQFF. The CDR3 DNA reads as TGTGCCAGCAGCTTCGGACTAGCGGGGGGCCTCAATGAGCAGTTCTTC.